This T cell receptor beta chain was sequenced during a study of T cells of healthy individuals. Per germline, CDR1 SGHRS and CDR2 YFSETQ. The V gene lost 5 bases and the J gene lost 2 bases, with 19 bases spanning the gap. The CDR3 extends over 16 amino acids. TCRdb redid the calling of the 5' RACE reads with MiXCR, one entry per CDR3 protein. This sample has around 40,000 distinct CDR3 sequences, with more than 4.5% found just once. There are many counts of this clonotype. The source of this sequence is a human donor in good health. The V and J genes are TRBV5-1 and TRBJ1-1; a weak D match, TRBD1 (6 bases). The CDR3 DNA reads TGCGCCAGCAGACCACAGGGAAGTGTCCCTAACACTGAAGCTTTCTTT. It is translated as CASRPQGSVPNTEAFF.